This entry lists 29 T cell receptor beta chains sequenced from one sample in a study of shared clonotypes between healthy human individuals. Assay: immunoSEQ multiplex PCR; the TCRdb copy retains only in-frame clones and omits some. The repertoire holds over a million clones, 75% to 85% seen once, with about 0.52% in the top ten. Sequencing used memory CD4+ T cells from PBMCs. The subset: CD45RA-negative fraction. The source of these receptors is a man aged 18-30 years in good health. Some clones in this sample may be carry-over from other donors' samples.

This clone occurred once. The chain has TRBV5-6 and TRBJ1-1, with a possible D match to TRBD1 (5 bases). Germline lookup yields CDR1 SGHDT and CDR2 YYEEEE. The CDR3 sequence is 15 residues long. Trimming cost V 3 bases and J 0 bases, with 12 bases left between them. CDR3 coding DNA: TGTGCCAGCAGCTCGATTGGGGCTATGAACACTGAAGCTTTCTTT. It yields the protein CASSSIGAMNTEAFF.

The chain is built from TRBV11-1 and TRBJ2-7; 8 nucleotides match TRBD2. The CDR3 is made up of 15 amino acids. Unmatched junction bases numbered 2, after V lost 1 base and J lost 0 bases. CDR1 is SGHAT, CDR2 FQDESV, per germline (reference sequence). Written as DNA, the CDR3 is TGTGCCAGCAGCTTAGTAGGGACTAGCTCCTACGAGCAGTACTTC. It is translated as CASSLVGTSSYEQYF.

In DNA form, the CDR3 reads TGCGCCAGCAGCCGCTCGACAGGGAGCTCCTACAATGAGCAGTTCTTC. Amino acids: CASSRSTGSSYNEQFF. V usage is TRBV5-1 and J usage is TRBJ2-1; the match to TRBD1 covers 7 bases. Germline V gives CDR1 SGHRS, CDR2 YFSETQ. V was clipped by 4 bases and J by 0 bases; unmatched bases: 7. The CDR3 extends over 16 amino acids.

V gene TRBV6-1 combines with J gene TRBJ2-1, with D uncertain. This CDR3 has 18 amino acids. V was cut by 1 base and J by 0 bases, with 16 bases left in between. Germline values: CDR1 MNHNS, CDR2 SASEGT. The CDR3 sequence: CASSEGSWPGSSYNEQFF. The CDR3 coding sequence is TGTGCCAGCAGTGAAGGGTCTTGGCCGGGCAGCTCCTACAATGAGCAGTTCTTC.

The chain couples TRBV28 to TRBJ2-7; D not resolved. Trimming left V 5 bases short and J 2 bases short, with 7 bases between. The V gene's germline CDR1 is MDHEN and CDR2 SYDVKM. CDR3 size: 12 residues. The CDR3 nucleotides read TGTGCCAGCAGTGCCAGTCCCTACGAGCAGTACTTC. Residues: CASSASPYEQYF.

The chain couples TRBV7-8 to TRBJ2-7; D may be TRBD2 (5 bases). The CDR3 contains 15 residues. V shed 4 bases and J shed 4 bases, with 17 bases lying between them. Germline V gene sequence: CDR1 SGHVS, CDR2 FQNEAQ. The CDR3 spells CASSSYGEGRYEQYF. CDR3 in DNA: TGTGCCAGCAGCTCCTACGGAGAGGGCCGGTACGAGCAGTACTTC.

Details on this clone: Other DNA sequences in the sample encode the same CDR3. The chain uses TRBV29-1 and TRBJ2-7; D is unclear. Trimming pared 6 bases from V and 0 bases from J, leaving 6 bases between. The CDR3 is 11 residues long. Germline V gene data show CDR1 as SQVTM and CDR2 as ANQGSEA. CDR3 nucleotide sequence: TGCAGCGTAGAGAGCTCCTACGAGCAGTACTTC. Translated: CSVESSYEQYF.

The CDR3, as DNA: TGTGCCAGTAGTAAGGACAGGGTGAACACTGAAGCTTTCTTT. It yields the protein CASSKDRVNTEAFF. This sequence joins TRBV19 and TRBJ1-1, with 8 bases that match TRBD1. The CDR3 loop spans 14 amino acids. Looked up from germline, CDR1 is LNHDA and CDR2 is SQIVND (reference sequence). With 4 bases clipped from V and 0 bases from J, the junction kept 1 base outside the gene matches.

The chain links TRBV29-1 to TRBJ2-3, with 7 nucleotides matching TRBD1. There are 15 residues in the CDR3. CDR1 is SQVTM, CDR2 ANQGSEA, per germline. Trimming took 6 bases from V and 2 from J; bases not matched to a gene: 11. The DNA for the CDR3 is TGCAGCGTACCGATAGGGACAGAATCCACAGATACGCAGTATTTT. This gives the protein CSVPIGTESTDTQYF.

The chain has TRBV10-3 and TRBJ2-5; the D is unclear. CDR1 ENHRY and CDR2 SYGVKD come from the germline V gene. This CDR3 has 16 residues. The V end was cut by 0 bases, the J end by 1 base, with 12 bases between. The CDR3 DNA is TGTGCCATCAGTGAGTCTCTCGGTGGCAGCCAAGAGACCCAGTACTTC. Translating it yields CAISESLGGSQETQYF.

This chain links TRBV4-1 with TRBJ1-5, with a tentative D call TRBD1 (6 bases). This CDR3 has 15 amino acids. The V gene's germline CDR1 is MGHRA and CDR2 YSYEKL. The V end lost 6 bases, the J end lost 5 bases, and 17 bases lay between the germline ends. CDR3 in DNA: TGCGCCAGCAGGAAATCGGGGGGCACAGATCAGCCCCAGCATTTT. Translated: CASRKSGGTDQPQHF.

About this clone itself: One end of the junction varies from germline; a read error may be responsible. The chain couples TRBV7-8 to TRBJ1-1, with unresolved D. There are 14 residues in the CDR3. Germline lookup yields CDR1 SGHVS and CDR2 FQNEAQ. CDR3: CAGSFGRINTEAFF. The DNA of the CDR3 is TGTGCCGGCAGCTTCGGACGGATCAACACTGAAGCTTTCTTT.

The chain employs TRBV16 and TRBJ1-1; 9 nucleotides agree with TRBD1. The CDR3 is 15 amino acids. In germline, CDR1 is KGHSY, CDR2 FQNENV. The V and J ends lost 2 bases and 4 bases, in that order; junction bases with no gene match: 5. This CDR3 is CASSQATGGPTEAFF. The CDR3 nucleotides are TGTGCCAGCAGCCAAGCAACAGGGGGCCCCACTGAAGCTTTCTTT.

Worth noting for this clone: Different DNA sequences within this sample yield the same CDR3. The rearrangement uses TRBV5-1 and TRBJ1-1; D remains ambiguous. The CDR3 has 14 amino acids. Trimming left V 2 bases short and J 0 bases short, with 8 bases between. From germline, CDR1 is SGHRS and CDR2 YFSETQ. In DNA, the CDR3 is TGCGCCAGCAGCTTCCGTGGCCTGAACACTGAAGCTTTCTTT. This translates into CASSFRGLNTEAFF.

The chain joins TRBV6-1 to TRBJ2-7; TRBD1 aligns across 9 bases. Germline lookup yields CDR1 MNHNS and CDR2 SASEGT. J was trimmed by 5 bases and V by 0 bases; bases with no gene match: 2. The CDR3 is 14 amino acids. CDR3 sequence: CASSEAGQGDEQYF. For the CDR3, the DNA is TGTGCCAGCAGTGAAGCGGGACAGGGTGACGAGCAGTACTTC.

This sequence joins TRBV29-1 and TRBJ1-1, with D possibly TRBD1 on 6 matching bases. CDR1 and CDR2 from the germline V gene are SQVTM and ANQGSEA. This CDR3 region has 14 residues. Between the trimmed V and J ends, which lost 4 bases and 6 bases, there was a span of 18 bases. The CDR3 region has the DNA TGCAGCGTTGGTGGGGGAGGGGGTGTATCTGAAGCTTTCTTT. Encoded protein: CSVGGGGGVSEAFF.

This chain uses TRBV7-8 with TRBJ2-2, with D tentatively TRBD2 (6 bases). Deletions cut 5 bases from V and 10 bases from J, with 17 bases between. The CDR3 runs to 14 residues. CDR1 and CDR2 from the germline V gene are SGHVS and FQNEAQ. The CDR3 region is CASSHDPSGLELFF. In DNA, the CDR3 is TGTGCCAGCAGCCATGACCCAAGCGGGCTGGAGCTGTTTTTT.

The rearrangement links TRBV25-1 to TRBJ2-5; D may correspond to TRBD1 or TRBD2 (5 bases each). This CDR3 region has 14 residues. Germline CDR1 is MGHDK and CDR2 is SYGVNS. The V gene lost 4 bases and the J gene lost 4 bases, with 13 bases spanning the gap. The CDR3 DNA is TGTGCCAGCAGTGGAATGAGGGGTCGAGAGACCCAGTACTTC. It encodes CASSGMRGRETQYF.

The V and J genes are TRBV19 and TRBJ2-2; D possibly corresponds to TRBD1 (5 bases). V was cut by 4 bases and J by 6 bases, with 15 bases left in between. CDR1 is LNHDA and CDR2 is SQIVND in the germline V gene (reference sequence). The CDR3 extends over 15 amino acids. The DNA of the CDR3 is TGTGCCAGTAGTAGCGGTCAGGGTAGCCCCGGGGAGCTGTTTTTT. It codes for CASSSGQGSPGELFF. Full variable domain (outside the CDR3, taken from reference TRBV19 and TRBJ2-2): DGGITQSPKYLFRKEGQNVTLSCEQNLNHDAMYWYRQDPGQGLRLIYYSQIVNDFQKGDIAEGYSVSREKKESFPLTVTSAQKNPTAFYLCASSSGQGSPGELFFGEGSRLTVL.

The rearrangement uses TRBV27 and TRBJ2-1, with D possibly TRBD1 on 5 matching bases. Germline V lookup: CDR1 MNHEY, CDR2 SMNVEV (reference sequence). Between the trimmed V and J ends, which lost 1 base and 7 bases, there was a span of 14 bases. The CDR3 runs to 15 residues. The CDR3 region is CASSLLSHPGNEQFF. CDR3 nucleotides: TGTGCCAGCAGTTTATTGAGCCACCCAGGGAATGAGCAGTTCTTC.

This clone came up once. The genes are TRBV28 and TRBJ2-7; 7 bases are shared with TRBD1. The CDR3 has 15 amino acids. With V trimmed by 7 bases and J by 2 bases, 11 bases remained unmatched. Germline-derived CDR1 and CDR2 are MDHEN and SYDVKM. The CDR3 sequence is CASNVLQGVPYEQYF. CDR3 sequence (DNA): TGTGCCAGCAACGTTCTCCAGGGGGTCCCCTACGAGCAGTACTTC.

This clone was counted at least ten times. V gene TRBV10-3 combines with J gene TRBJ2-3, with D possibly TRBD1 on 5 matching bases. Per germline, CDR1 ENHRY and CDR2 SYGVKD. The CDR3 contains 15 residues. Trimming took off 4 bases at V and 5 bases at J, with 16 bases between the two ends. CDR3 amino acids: CAISARQGYIDTQYF. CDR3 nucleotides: TGTGCCATCAGTGCGAGGCAGGGCTATATAGATACGCAGTATTTT.

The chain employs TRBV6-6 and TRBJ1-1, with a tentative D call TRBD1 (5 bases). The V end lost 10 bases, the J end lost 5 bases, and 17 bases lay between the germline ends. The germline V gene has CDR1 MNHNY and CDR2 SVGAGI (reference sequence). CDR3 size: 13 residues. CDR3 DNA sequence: TGTGCCACCAGGGCAAGTGGGCTAACTGAAGCTTTCTTT. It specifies CATRASGLTEAFF.

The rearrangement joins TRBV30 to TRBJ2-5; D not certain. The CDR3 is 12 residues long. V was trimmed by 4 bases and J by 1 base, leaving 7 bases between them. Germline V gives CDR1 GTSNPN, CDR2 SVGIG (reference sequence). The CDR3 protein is CAWKAFQETQYF. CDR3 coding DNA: TGTGCCTGGAAGGCTTTCCAAGAGACCCAGTACTTC.

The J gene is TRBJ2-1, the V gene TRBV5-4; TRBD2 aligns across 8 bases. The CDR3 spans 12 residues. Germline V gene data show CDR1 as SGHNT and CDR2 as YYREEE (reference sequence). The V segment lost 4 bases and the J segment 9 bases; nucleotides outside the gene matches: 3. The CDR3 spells CASSEAGGEQFF. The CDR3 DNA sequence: TGTGCCAGCAGCGAGGCGGGAGGTGAGCAGTTCTTC.

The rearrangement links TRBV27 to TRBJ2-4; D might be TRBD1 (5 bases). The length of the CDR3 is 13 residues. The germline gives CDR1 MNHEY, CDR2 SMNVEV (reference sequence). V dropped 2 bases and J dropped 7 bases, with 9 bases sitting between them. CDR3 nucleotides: TGTGCCAGCAGTTTAAGGGGTGGTAACATTCAGTACTTC. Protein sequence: CASSLRGGNIQYF.

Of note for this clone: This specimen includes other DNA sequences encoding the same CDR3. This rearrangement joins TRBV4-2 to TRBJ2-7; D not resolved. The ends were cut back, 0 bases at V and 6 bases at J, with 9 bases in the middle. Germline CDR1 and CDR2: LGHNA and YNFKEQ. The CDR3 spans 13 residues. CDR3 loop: CASSQDPEGEQYF. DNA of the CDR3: TGTGCCAGCAGCCAAGACCCGGAAGGCGAGCAGTACTTC.

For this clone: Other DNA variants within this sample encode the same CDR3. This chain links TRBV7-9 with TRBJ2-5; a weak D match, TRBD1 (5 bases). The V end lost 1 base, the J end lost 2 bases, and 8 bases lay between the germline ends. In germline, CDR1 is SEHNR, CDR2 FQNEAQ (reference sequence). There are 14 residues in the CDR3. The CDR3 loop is CASSLGAGQETQYF. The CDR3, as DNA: TGTGCCAGCAGCTTAGGGGCAGGGCAAGAGACCCAGTACTTC.

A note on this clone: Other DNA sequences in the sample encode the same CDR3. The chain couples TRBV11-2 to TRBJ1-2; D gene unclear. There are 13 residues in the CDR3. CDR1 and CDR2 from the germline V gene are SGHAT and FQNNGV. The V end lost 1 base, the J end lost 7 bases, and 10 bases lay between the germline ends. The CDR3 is CASSLVRGSGYTF. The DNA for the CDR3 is TGTGCCAGCAGCTTAGTACGCGGTTCTGGCTACACCTTC.